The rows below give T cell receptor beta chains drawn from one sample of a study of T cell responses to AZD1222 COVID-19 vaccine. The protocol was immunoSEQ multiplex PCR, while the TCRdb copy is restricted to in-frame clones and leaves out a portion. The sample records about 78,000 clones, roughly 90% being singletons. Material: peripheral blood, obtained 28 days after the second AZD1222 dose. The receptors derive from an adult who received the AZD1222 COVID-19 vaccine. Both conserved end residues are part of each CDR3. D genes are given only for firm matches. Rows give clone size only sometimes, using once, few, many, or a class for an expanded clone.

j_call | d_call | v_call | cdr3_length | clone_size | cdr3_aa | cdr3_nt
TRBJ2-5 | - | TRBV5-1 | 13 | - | CASRGQGEETQYF | TGCGCCAGCAGAGGGCAGGGCGAAGAGACCCAGTACTTC
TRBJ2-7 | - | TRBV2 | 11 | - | CASSWVYEQYF | TGTGCCAGCAGCTGGGTCTACGAGCAGTACTTC
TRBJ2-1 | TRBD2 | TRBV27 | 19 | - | CASRQDGYPGLATYNEQFF | TGTGCCAGCAGACAGGACGGATACCCGGGACTAGCGACCTACAATGAGCAGTTCTTC
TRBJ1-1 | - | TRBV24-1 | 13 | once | CATSGVGAPEAFF | TGTGCCACCAGTGGGGTTGGGGCCCCTGAAGCTTTCTTT
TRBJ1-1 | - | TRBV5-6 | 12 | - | CASSWTASEAFF | TGTGCCAGCAGCTGGACAGCTAGTGAAGCTTTCTTT
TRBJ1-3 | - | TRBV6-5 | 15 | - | CASARDYVSGNTIYF | TGTGCCAGCGCCCGGGACTATGTCTCTGGAAACACCATATATTTT
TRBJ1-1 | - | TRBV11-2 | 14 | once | CASSSQVVNTEAFF | TGTGCCAGCAGCTCCCAGGTGGTGAACACTGAAGCTTTCTTT
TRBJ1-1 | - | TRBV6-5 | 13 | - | CASSYAWNTEAFF | TGTGCCAGCAGTTATGCATGGAACACTGAAGCTTTCTTT
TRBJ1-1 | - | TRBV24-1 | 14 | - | CATSDSGRSTEAFF | TGTGCCACCAGTGATTCAGGGAGGAGCACTGAAGCTTTCTTT
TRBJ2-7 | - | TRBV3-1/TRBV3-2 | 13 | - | CASSQDSAYEQYF | TGTGCCAGCAGCCAAGACTCGGCCTACGAGCAGTACTTC
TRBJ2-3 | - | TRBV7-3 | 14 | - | CASSFSGRTDTQYF | TGTGCCAGCAGCTTTTCTGGGCGCACAGATACGCAGTATTTT
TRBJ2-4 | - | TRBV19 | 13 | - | CASSMVVGNIQYF | TGTGCCAGTAGTATGGTCGTGGGAAACATTCAGTACTTC
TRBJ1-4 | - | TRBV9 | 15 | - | CASSAAPSPDEKLFF | TGTGCCAGCAGCGCCGCACCAAGCCCGGATGAAAAACTGTTTTTT
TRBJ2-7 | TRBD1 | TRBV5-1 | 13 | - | CASSRDSTYEQYF | TGCGCCAGCAGCCGGGACAGCACCTACGAGCAGTACTTC
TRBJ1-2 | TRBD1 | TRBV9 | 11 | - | CASSQGTVPLF | TGTGCCAGCAGCCAAGGGACAGTCCCTCTCTTC
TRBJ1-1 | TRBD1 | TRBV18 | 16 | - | CASSHRGQKANTEAFF | TGTGCCAGCTCGCACAGGGGGCAAAAGGCGAACACTGAAGCTTTCTTT
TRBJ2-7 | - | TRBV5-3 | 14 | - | CARSLPTGPYEQYF | TGTGCCAGAAGCTTGCCGACGGGCCCCTACGAGCAGTACTTC
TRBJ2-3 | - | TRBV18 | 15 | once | CASSPRAVSTDTQYF | TGTGCCAGCTCACCACGCGCGGTTAGCACAGATACGCAGTATTTT
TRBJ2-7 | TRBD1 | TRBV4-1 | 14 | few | CASSQGTGTYEQYF | TGCGCCAGCAGCCAGGGGACAGGGACTTACGAGCAGTACTTC
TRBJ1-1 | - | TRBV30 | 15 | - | CAWTATYRMNTEAFF | TGTGCCTGGACCGCTACGTACCGAATGAACACTGAAGCTTTCTTT
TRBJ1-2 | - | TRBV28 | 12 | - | CASTNSNYGYTF | TGTGCCAGCACTAACAGCAACTATGGCTACACCTTC
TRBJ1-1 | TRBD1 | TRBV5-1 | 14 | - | CASSTTGAGTEAFF | TGCGCCAGCAGCACTACAGGGGCTGGGACTGAAGCTTTCTTT
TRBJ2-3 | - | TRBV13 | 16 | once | CASSLAATGGTDTQYF | TGTGCCAGCAGCTTAGCCGCTACGGGTGGCACAGATACGCAGTATTTT
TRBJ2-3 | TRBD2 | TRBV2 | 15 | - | CASSEVAGSTDTQYF | TGTGCCAGCAGTGAGGTAGCGGGGAGCACAGATACGCAGTATTTT
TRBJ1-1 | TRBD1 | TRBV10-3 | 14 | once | CAISETGGRTEAFF | TGTGCCATCAGTGAGACAGGGGGCCGGACTGAAGCTTTCTTT
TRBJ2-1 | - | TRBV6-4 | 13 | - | CASSPGTNNEQFF | TGTGCCAGCAGCCCCGGGACCAACAATGAGCAGTTCTTC
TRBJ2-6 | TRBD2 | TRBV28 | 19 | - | CASSLGGLKRPLGANVLTF | TGTGCCAGCAGTTTGGGAGGGCTCAAAAGGCCCCTTGGGGCCAACGTCCTGACTTTC
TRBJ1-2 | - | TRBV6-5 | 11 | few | CANRVNYGYTF | TGTGCCAACAGGGTTAACTATGGCTACACCTTC
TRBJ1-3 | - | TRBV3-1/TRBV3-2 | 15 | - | CASSQDILAGNTIYF | TGTGCCAGCAGCCAAGACATACTAGCTGGAAACACCATATATTTT
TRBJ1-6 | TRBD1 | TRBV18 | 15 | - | CASSQGTGYNSPLHF | TGTGCCAGCTCCCAAGGGACAGGGTACAATTCACCCCTCCACTTT
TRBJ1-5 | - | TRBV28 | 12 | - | CASSLNHQPQHF | TGTGCCAGCTCGCTAAACCATCAGCCCCAGCATTTT
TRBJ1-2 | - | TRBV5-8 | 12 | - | CASRRQGGGYTF | TGTGCCAGCAGGCGTCAGGGAGGCGGCTACACCTTC
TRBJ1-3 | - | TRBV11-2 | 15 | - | CASSLDRYTGNTIYF | TGTGCCAGCAGCTTAGATCGTTATACCGGAAACACCATATATTTT
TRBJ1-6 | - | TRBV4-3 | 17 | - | CASSQDFWIWPDSPLHF | TGCGCCAGCAGCCAAGATTTTTGGATCTGGCCGGACTCACCCCTCCACTTT
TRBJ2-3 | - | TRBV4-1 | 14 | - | CASSQAEHTDTQYF | TGCGCCAGCAGCCAGGCTGAACACACAGATACGCAGTATTTT
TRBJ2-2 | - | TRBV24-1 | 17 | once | CATSDPEDISYTGELFF | TGTGCCACCAGTGATCCCGAGGACATATCCTATACCGGGGAGCTGTTTTTT
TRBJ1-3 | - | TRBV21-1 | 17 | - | CASSKVLKGVRSGTIYF | TGTGCCAGCAGCAAAGTACTTAAGGGGGTCCGCTCGGGCACCATATATTTT